This T cell receptor (beta chain) appears in the sequencing data of a study of T cells after yellow fever vaccination. Whole-study results and caveats: Of the clonotypes, a small share occurred in both CD4 and CD8 compartments.

This clonotype was seen only a few times. Its antigen is unknown. TCRdb analysed the 5' RACE reads with MiXCR anew, one entry per CDR3 protein. The table lists more than 450,000 distinct CDR3 sequences, roughly 22% of them singletons, with around 17% in the top ten. The source is a young man who received the YFV17D yellow fever vaccine. The sequenced sample was PBMCs, obtained less than 25 days after the first yellow fever vaccination.

CDR3 protein: CASSLSWGQGRYEQYF. The CDR3 DNA reads TGTGCCAGTAGTCTCTCCTGGGGACAGGGGCGCTACGAGCAGTACTTC. The chain is built from TRBV19 and TRBJ2-7; 10 bases match TRBD1. The junction had 10 bases not matched to a gene; V was cut back by 5 bases and J by 3 bases. This CDR3 is 16 amino acids long. Germline CDR1 and CDR2: LNHDA and SQIVND (reference sequence).